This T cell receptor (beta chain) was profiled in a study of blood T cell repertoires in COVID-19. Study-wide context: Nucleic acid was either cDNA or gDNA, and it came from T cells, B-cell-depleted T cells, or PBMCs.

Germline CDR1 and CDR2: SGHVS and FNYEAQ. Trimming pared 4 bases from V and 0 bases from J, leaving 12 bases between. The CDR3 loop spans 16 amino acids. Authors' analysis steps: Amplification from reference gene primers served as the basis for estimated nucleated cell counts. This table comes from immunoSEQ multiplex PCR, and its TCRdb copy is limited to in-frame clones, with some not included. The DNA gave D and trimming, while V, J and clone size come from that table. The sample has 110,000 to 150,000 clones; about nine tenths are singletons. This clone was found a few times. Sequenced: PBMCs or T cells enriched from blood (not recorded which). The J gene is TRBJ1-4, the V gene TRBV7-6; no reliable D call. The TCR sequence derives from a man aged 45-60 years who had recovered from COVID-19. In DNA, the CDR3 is TGTGCCAGCAGCTCCGACTCGTCCGCAACTAATGAAAAACTGTTTTTT. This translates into CASSSDSSATNEKLFF.